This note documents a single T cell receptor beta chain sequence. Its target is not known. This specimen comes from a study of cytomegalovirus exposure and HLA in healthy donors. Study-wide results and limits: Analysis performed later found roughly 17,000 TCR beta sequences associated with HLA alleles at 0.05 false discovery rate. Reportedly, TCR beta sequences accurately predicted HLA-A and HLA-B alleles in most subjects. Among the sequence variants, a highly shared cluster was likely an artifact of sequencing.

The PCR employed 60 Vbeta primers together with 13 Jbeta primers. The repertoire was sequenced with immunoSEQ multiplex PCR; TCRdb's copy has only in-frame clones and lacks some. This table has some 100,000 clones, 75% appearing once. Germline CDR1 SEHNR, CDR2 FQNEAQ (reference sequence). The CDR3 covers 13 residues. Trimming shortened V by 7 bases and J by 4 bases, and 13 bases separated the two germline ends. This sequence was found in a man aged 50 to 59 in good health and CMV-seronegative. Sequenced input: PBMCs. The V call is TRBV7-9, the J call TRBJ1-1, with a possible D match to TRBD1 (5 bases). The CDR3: CASTPGGATEAFF. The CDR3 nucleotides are TGTGCCAGCACCCCCGGAGGGGCCACTGAAGCTTTCTTT.